One sample yielded the 8 T cell receptor beta chains listed below, sequenced in a study of post-analysis software for immune sequencing data. Antigens of these TCRs are unknown. TCR beta cDNA libraries had unique molecular identifiers. TCRdb used MiXCR to reprocess the PCR reads, holding one entry per CDR3 protein. The profile shows about 540,000 distinct CDR3 sequences, around 36% of them singletons. Whole-study findings and limits: In patients, 4 to 6 TRBV segments were more frequent than in controls, with TRBV5-6, TRBV5-1 and TRBV20-1 among them.

Specimen: blood. These receptors were taken from a girl aged 2 to 17 with multiple sclerosis.

Only a few counts were recorded for this clonotype. The V call is TRBV5-6, the J call TRBJ2-7, with D possibly matching TRBD1 (6 bases). V lost 0 bases to trimming and J lost 0 bases, with 10 bases between them. Germline V CDR1 and CDR2: SGHDT, YYEEEE. The CDR3 runs 15 residues. The CDR3 bases are TGTGCCAGCAGCTTGGACAGGGTACCCTCCTACGAGCAGTACTTC. Its translation is CASSLDRVPSYEQYF.

V is TRBV5-1 and J is TRBJ1-1; D possibly corresponds to TRBD1 (5 bases). Trimming pared 1 base from V and 3 bases from J, leaving 16 bases between. The CDR3 contains 16 residues. CDR1 and CDR2 from the germline V gene are SGHRS and YFSETQ. For the CDR3, the DNA is TGCGCCAGCAGCTTGCGGTCAGGGACGGTCGACACTGAAGCTTTCTTT. Its protein product is CASSLRSGTVDTEAFF.

This clonotype was counted a few times. Its ends do not fully match the called genes, so a read error is possible. The J gene is TRBJ1-5, the V gene TRBV5-5; D is unclear. CDR1 is SGHKS, CDR2 YYEKEE, per germline (reference sequence). This CDR3 comprises 13 residues. This CDR3 is CASSLGVQRPLHF. The CDR3 nucleotides read TGTGCCAGCAGCTTGGGGGTCCAGCGGCCCCTGCATTTT.

This clonotype was seen many times. The gene calls are TRBV10-3 and TRBJ1-2, with TRBD1 as a possible D gene (5 bases). The CDR3 extends over 15 amino acids. The germline gives CDR1 ENHRY, CDR2 SYGVKD. Trimming stripped 3 bases from V and 9 bases from J, with 20 bases between. The CDR3 loop reads CAISESGGKEIRYTF. DNA for the CDR3: TGTGCCATCAGTGAAAGTGGGGGGAAGGAAATACGCTACACCTTC.

This clonotype has only one observation. The J gene is TRBJ2-3, the V gene TRBV5-1; 7 bases match TRBD2. J was trimmed by 2 bases and V by 5 bases; bases with no gene match: 5. Germline values: CDR1 SGHRS, CDR2 YFSETQ. CDR3 length equals 14 residues. In DNA form, the CDR3 reads TGCGCCAGCAGTCTGGGACTACACACAGATACGCAGTATTTT. It encodes CASSLGLHTDTQYF.

The J gene is TRBJ1-4, the V gene TRBV12-3 or TRBV12-4; D gene ambiguous. The CDR3 contains 14 residues. V lost 3 bases, J lost 0 bases, and 5 bases lay in between. The CDR3 loop is CASSFSATNEKLFF. CDR3 coding DNA: TGTGCCAGCAGTTTTTCGGCAACTAATGAAAAACTGTTTTTT.

This clonotype was recorded a few times. The V and J genes are TRBV3-1 and TRBJ1-2; TRBD1 is a possible D gene (5 bases). The CDR3 runs 14 residues. Germline V gene data show CDR1 as LGHDT and CDR2 as YNNKEL (reference sequence). Trimming left V 1 base short and J 5 bases short, with 11 bases between. This CDR3 is CASSQGGVAYGYTF. CDR3 sequence (DNA): TGTGCCAGCAGCCAAGGAGGGGTTGCATATGGCTACACCTTC.

This clonotype has a count of ten or more. The chain carries TRBV19 and TRBJ2-5; 8 bases map to TRBD1. The V segment lost 4 bases and the J segment 4 bases; nucleotides outside the gene matches: 8. CDR1 is LNHDA and CDR2 is SQIVND in the germline V gene (reference sequence). The CDR3 totals 15 residues. The CDR3 reads CASSTYLTGGETQYF. CDR3 nucleotides: TGTGCCAGTAGTACCTACCTAACAGGGGGAGAGACCCAGTACTTC. Variable domain in full (rest from reference TRBV19 and TRBJ2-5): DGGITQSPKYLFRKEGQNVTLSCEQNLNHDAMYWYRQDPGQGLRLIYYSQIVNDFQKGDIAEGYSVSREKKESFPLTVTSAQKNPTAFYLCASSTYLTGGETQYFGPGTRLLVL.